The present T cell receptor (beta chain) was sequenced within a study of T cell changes during pregnancy in multiple sclerosis. This clone was seen a handful of times. The V gene end was trimmed by 5 bases and the J gene end by 3 bases; junction bases not matched to a gene: 6. The length of the CDR3 is 15 residues. Germline CDR1 is LNHDA and CDR2 is SQIVND (reference sequence). TCRdb's copy holds only in-frame clones and misses some; the assay was immunoSEQ multiplex PCR. The table has about 40,000 clones, over 70% seen once. The chain combines TRBV19 with TRBJ1-5; 8 nucleotides line up with TRBD1. The sample here was peripheral blood, taken in the first trimester of pregnancy. The receptor was derived from a female donor in good health, enrolled as a control in a pregnancy study. The CDR3 sequence is CASSSRTGSNQPQHF. CDR3 nucleotides: TGTGCCAGTAGTTCCCGGACAGGGTCCAATCAGCCCCAGCATTTT.